This paragraph covers one TCR beta chain sequence. Its binding antigen is unknown. Base-call qualities are not available, and no considerably larger clone is one nucleotide away. The data derive from a study of vaccination effects on CD4 cells after COVID-19 (dated by TCRdb to 2022 to 2024). With respect to the entire study: Participants received two doses of either the BNT162b2 or the mRNA-1273 mRNA SARS-CoV-2 vaccine. Cultures from other donors in the study were sequenced with the Oncomine TCR Beta short-read assay on an Illumina iSeq 100. Altogether, around eleven COVID-19 convalescent patients and several SARS-CoV-2-naive healthy vaccine recipients made up the full study. The study compared SARS-CoV-2 spike-specific CD4+ TCR repertoires before and after mRNA vaccination in COVID-19 convalescent patients and infection-naive vaccine recipients.

Libraries were constructed by the immunoSEQ multiplex PCR assay. TCR beta CDR3 sequencing was performed on DNA from the cultured, isolated CD4+ T cells. On the study's bioinformatics: Non-productive TCR sequences were removed, reads were trimmed to the CDR3 region, and CDR3s of at least 7 amino acids were retained. Antigen-specific clonotypes were identified using the MANAFEST web app by comparison of expansion in peptide wells against reference cultures. For clones to be considered positive, expansion at FDR<0.05 versus reference and all other wells, an odds ratio above 5, and a frequency above 0.1% in two replicate wells were required. A clonotype was called cross-reactive if it was significantly expanded both in SARS-CoV-2 spike wells and in at least one common cold coronavirus spike condition. Levenshtein distance calculated with the stringdist R package was used to assess CDR3 similarity, and unrooted trees were constructed with ape in R 3.6.1. TCRdb provides this immuneACCESS table in a form limited to in-frame rearrangements. Some clones are lacking; in checked studies, under half of them reflect an unresolved V gene, and why the rest are absent is not known. That table supplies the V and J calls and clone size; D and trimming were determined from the DNA. Recorded for this sample are 20,000 to 25,000 clones; roughly two thirds of them occurred a single time. Roughly 11% of the sample is taken by the ten largest.

To identify antigen-specific CD4+ T cell clonotypes by their expansion, the ViraFEST assay first stimulated PBMC with viral peptide pools and then applied TCR sequencing. After less than 13 days of culture, CD4+ T cells were isolated with the EasySep CD4+ T cell isolation kit. None of the healthy vaccine recipients had a prior SARS-CoV-2 infection, which was confirmed by nucleocapsid antibody tests that came back negative both before and after vaccination. Some 2 million PBMC per well were cultured with 10 ug/ml peptides in IMDM containing approximately 4.6% human AB serum, around 10 IU/ml IL-2 and gentamicin. Half of the culture medium was replaced with fresh IL-2-containing medium on days 3 and 7. Each peptide stimulation condition was cultured in triplicate wells unless otherwise noted. PBMC were separated from whole blood using Ficoll-Paque Plus gradient centrifugation and were then either cryopreserved at -140C or used fresh. The overlapping peptide pools covered the spike proteins of SARS-CoV-2 and of the common cold coronaviruses HCoV-NL63, HCoV-OC43 and HCoV-229E. Genomic DNA was extracted from cultured CD4+ T cells with the QIAamp micro DNA kit.

CDR1 and CDR2 were assigned from the germline V gene as SGHRS and YFSETQ. Germline trimming: 4 bases from V, 7 bases from J; junction bases outside gene matches: 8. The CDR3 covers 15 residues, taking in both the cysteine and the phenylalanine. The only DNA kept is the CDR3, 45 bases in frame from the first base. Findings and caveats that apply to the study as a whole: Clones induced by infection and clones induced by vaccination both contracted markedly at late timepoints after vaccination, which fits with T cell responses waning over time. Among healthy vaccine recipients, nearly all vaccine-induced clones were SARS-CoV-2 mono-reactive, and just 1 of 255 was cross-reactive with common cold coronaviruses. Limitations of the study were the small number of convalescent patients and the absence of early post-infection timepoints.

The sequencing used CD4+ T cells from PBMCs cultured with HCoV-NL63 spike peptides, collected before COVID-19 vaccination. The cell subset or site label of this sample denotes: HCoV-NL63 spike overlapping peptide pool stimulation. This sequence uses TRBV5-1 and TRBJ1-4, and TRBD1 aligns with 9 junction nucleotides. This clonotype originated in a human donor who received a COVID-19 vaccine. The DNA sequence follows: TGCGCCAGCAGCACGGGGACAGGGAGAATTGAAAAACTGTTTTTT. This encodes CASSTGTGRIEKLFF.